This T cell receptor beta chain is drawn from a study of T-cell reconstitution after alpha-beta-depleted transplantation in children. Unique molecular identifiers were built into the TCRbeta library. TCRdb called the PCR reads again in MiXCR, with one record for every CDR3 protein. The sample yields almost 500,000 distinct CDR3 sequences, around 12% seen once. V gave up 5 bases and J gave up 1 base, with 11 bases separating them. The length of the CDR3 is 14 residues. Germline assignment: CDR1 MNHNS and CDR2 SASEGT. The gene calls are TRBV6-1 and TRBJ1-1; D uncertain. This TCR derives from a human donor who donated a stem cell graft to a child with combined immunodeficiency. Specimen: PBMCs from the stem cell graft donor, collected from the stem cell graft. CDR3 nucleotide sequence: TGTGCCAGCAGTCCTAGTGAGGCGAACACTGAAGCTTTCTTT. Translating it yields CASSPSEANTEAFF.